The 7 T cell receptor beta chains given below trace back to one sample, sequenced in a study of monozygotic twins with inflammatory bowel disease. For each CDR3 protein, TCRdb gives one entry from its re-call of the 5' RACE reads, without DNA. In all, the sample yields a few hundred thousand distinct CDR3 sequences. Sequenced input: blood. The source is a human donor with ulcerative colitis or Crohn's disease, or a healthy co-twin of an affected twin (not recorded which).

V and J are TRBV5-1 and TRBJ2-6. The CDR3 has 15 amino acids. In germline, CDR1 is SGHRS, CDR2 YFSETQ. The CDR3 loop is CASSMTAPGANVLTF.

The CDR3 region is CATSRDYVHSGNTIYF. The chain combines TRBV15 with TRBJ1-3. The CDR3 covers 16 residues. Germline CDR1 reads LNHNV; CDR2 reads YYDKDF (reference sequence).

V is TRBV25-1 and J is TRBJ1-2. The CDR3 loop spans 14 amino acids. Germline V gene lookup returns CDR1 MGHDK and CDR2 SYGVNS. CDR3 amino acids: CASSHTETNYGYTF.

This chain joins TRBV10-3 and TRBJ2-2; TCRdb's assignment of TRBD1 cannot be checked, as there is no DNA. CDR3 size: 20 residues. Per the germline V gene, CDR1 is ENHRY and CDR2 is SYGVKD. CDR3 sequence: CAISGQGTGAPPMNTGELFF.

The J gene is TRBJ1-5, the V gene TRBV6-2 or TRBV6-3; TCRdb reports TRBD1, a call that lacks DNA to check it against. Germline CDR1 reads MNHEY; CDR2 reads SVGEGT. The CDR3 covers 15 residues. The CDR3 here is CASSGRERGNQPQHF.

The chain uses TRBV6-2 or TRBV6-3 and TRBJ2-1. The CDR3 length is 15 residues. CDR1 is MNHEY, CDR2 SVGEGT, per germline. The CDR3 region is CASSYQASDYNEQFF.

The CDR3 loop reads CASGPRYNSPLHF. The chain couples TRBV2 to TRBJ1-6. This CDR3 region has 13 residues. Germline V gene lookup returns CDR1 SNHLY and CDR2 FYNNEI.